Listed below are T cell receptor beta chains from one sample, sequenced in a study of shared clonotypes between healthy human individuals. Sequencing used immunoSEQ multiplex PCR; TCRdb keeps in-frame clones, though not all of them. Seen here are over a million clones, about 98% observed once, and the top ten hold roughly 0.45%. Sequencing was done on a sample of naive CD4+ T cells sorted from blood. The receptors shown here come from a man aged 25 to 40 in good health. Each CDR3 is given with its conserved first and last residue. A D gene is named only where the DNA matches it firmly. Not all rows give a size; the values are once, few, many and, for expanded clones, a class.

v_call	j_call	clone_size	d_call	cdr3_nt	cdr3_aa
TRBV7-2	TRBJ2-1	NA	TRBD2	TGTGCCAGCAGCTTATGGAGGCGGGAGACTAACAATGAGCAGTTCTTC	CASSLWRRETNNEQFF
TRBV18	TRBJ2-2	NA	TRBD2	TGTGCCAGCTCACCAGAAAGCGGGAGAGTCACCGGGGAGCTGTTTTTT	CASSPESGRVTGELFF
TRBV9	TRBJ2-2	NA	TRBD2	TGTGCCAGCAGTATGCTTCCGGGACTAGCGGGAGCTCGGGAGCTGTTTTTT	CASSMLPGLAGARELFF
TRBV28	TRBJ2-7	NA	TRBD1	TGTGCCAGCAGATTAACAGGGGAAACCTACGAGCAGTACTTC	CASRLTGETYEQYF
TRBV6-5	TRBJ2-5	NA	NA	TGTGCCAGCAGCTCCCTACAGGGTGATTTGGAGACCCAGTACTTC	CASSSLQGDLETQYF
TRBV18	TRBJ1-3	NA	NA	TGTGCCAGCTCACCAAGGAACTTAGACTCTGGAAACACCATATATTTT	CASSPRNLDSGNTIYF
TRBV7-9	TRBJ2-1	NA	NA	TGTGCCAGCAGCTTAAATGACATCCGCAATGAGCAGTTCTTC	CASSLNDIRNEQFF
TRBV2	TRBJ2-1	once	NA	TGTGCCAGCAGTGAAGATCAGGTGTACAATGAGCAGTTCTTC	CASSEDQVYNEQFF
TRBV5-5	TRBJ2-2	NA	NA	TGTGCCAGCAGCTTGGCAGGGACCTTGAACACCGGGGAGCTGTTTTTT	CASSLAGTLNTGELFF
TRBV15	TRBJ1-2	once	NA	TGTGCCACCAGCAGAGATCGCCGGCCCCGCGGCTACACCTTC	CATSRDRRPRGYTF
TRBV19	TRBJ1-1	NA	NA	TGTGCCAGTAGTTCGCTAACGGGGCGAGGGAACACTGAAGCTTTCTTT	CASSSLTGRGNTEAFF
TRBV29-1	TRBJ1-5	NA	NA	TGCAGCGTTGGGCAGGGTGGCAATCAGCCCCAGCATTTT	CSVGQGGNQPQHF
TRBV11-2	TRBJ1-2	NA	NA	TGTGCCAGCAGCTCCCCCAGACTAAGGAGGGAACGGTATGGCTACACCTTC	CASSSPRLRRERYGYTF
TRBV7-2	TRBJ2-5	NA	NA	TGTGCCAGCAGCTTAGCGACCGGGGGAGAGACCCAGTACTTC	CASSLATGGETQYF
TRBV6-5	TRBJ2-5	once	NA	TGTGCCAGCAGCCCCGGACGAAAGACCCAGTACTTC	CASSPGRKTQYF
TRBV7-3	TRBJ1-2	NA	TRBD1	TGTGCCAGCAGCCCAAACCCGGGACAGCCCTATGGCTACACCTTC	CASSPNPGQPYGYTF
TRBV19	TRBJ2-7	NA	NA	TGTGCCAGTAGTTTACGGGACACAGCCTACGAGCAGTACTTC	CASSLRDTAYEQYF
TRBV28	TRBJ2-7	NA	TRBD2	TGTGCCAGCAGAGGGACCTGGACTAGCGGGAGCTCCTACGAGCAGTACTTC	CASRGTWTSGSSYEQYF
TRBV25-1	TRBJ1-1	NA	NA	TGTGCCAGCAGTGAGGGGGCTCGGACTGAAGCTTTCTTT	CASSEGARTEAFF